The sample holds one count of the clone carrying this TCR beta chain. Additional DNA sequences in this sample encode the identical CDR3. The sample originates from a study of shared clonotypes between healthy human individuals. Study-level background: Three plates each covered CD4 naive and memory; CD8 naive two, CD8 memory one.

Positive CCR7 selection of CD45RO-negative cells yielded the naive CD8 cells, and terminally differentiated effector memory CD45RA+ cells were excluded. Donors were Caucasian adults residing in Nashville, Tennessee, USA. After removal of 3 bases from V and 2 bases from J, the junction contained 8 bases not matched to a gene. This CDR3 is 15 amino acids long. The germline gives CDR1 SGHDT, CDR2 YYEEEE. At deep level, the assay was performed. Across several immunoSEQ plates, the genomic DNA of each subset was split evenly. Produced via immunoSEQ multiplex PCR; TCRdb's table is partial and in-frame only. The sample has around 2,000,000 clones, approximately 94% seen once.

The rearrangement uses TRBV5-6 and TRBJ2-7; 7 nucleotides align to TRBD2. The TCR sequence derives from a man between 18 and 35 years old in good health. Sample: naive CD8+ T cells sorted from blood. CDR3 in DNA: TGTGCCAGCAGCTCCGGGGCTAGCGGTACCTACGAGCAGTACTTC. As protein: CASSSGASGTYEQYF.